This TCR beta chain is drawn from a study of glioma-infiltrating T cells after dendritic cell vaccination. Overall study: Between the early 2000s and the early 2010s, patients got autologous tumor lysate-pulsed dendritic cell vaccines.

Only in-frame clones appear in the TCRdb table, and some are missing; sequencing was by immunoSEQ multiplex PCR. This table has about 67,000 clones, about four fifths appearing once. Blood PBMC samples: pre-vaccination, two weeks post third vaccination, and at tumor progression. CDR3 length: 14 residues. V was cut by 5 bases and J by 4 bases, with 15 bases left in between. CDR1 and CDR2 from the germline V gene are MNHNS and SASEGT. The source material was blood, sampled before dendritic cell vaccination. The sequence derives from a human donor with glioblastoma. The chain carries TRBV6-1 and TRBJ2-7; possibly TRBD1 for D (6 bases). The CDR3 DNA sequence: TGTGCCAGCAGTCGCTCCGGACAGTCTTACGAGCAGTACTTC. Amino acid sequence: CASSRSGQSYEQYF.